This TCR beta chain was captured in a study of blood T cell repertoires in COVID-19. Study as a whole: PBMCs, B-cell-depleted T cells, or T cells provided the cDNA or gDNA that made up the material.

Trimming removed 7 bases at V and 6 bases at J, with 13 bases between. From germline, CDR1 is SGHRS and CDR2 YFSETQ. CDR3 length: 12 residues. This clone was seen more than once but under ten times. Sequenced by immunoSEQ multiplex PCR; TCRdb stores in-frame clones only, minus some. The data contain about 80,000 clones, about 80% of them singletons. Sequencing was done on a sample of peripheral blood. This receptor was obtained from a man aged 50-60 years with active or convalescent COVID-19. This chain connects TRBV5-1 to TRBJ1-2, with D uncertain. CDR3: CASFEWGDGYTF. The CDR3 nucleotides read TGCGCCAGCTTCGAGTGGGGAGATGGCTACACCTTC.